The 2 T cell receptor beta chains reported below all come from one sample, sequenced in a study of CD4+ T cells in melanoma. Data came from immunoSEQ multiplex PCR; TCRdb stores just in-frame clones and leaves some out. Of 20,000 to 25,000 clones detected, roughly 87% appear once; the ten largest clones hold 3.5% to 4%. Sequencing was done on a sample of cells from a culture (not recorded whether cultured in vitro). These receptors came from a human donor with melanoma.

V gene TRBV28 combines with J gene TRBJ1-2; the match to TRBD1 covers 7 bases. CDR1 is MDHEN and CDR2 is SYDVKM in the germline V gene. The ends lost 1 base at V and 4 bases at J; junction bases unmatched: 6. The CDR3 contains 15 residues. This CDR3 is CASSLSDRRLYGYTF. In nucleotides, the CDR3 is TGTGCCAGCAGTTTATCGGACAGGCGTCTCTATGGCTACACCTTC.

The chain has TRBV29-1 and TRBJ1-2; no firm D call. CDR3 length: 12 residues. The V gene lost 5 bases and the J gene lost 7 bases, with 14 bases spanning the gap. Germline CDR1 and CDR2: SQVTM and ANQGSEA. The CDR3 region is CSVTGLTSGYTF. CDR3 DNA sequence: TGCAGCGTTACCGGGTTAACTAGTGGCTACACCTTC.